This TCR beta chain is drawn from a study of CD8+CD57+ T cells in acquired aplastic anemia. Findings of the study overall: The same twenty-nine CD8+ CDR3 sequences occurred in patients and in controls.

Genomic DNA acted as the template from which TCR beta VDJ combination and CDR3 sequence profiling were carried out. Each CDR3 protein is one row after TCRdb ran MiXCR on the reads. The repertoire holds around 200,000 distinct CDR3 sequences, with around 60% as singletons. The CDR3 length is 16 residues. Germline assignment: CDR1 DFQATT and CDR2 SNEGSKA (reference sequence). Trimming left V 4 bases short and J 0 bases short, with 17 bases between. As regards this clonotype: Its cognate antigen is unknown.

The sequence derives from a human donor in good health. The rearrangement links TRBV20-1 to TRBJ2-3; possibly TRBD2 for D (6 bases). Sequences were obtained from sorted CD4+, CD8+, or CD8+CD57+ T cells (not recorded which) from PBMCs. The CDR3, as DNA: TGCAGTGCTACATCATTGGGGGGATCTAGCACAGATACGCAGTATTTT. Translation: CSATSLGGSSTDTQYF.